This TCR beta chain was captured by sequencing in a study of CD8 T cells in ankylosing spondylitis. Study results and limitations: Clones tied to disease were said to be significantly enriched in matched ankylosing spondylitis synovial fluid. Past research had described some motif variants in reactive arthritis synovial fluid and blood.

The TCR beta libraries were generated through quantitative 5'-RACE incorporating molecular barcodes. TCRdb re-called the 5' RACE reads with MiXCR, one entry per CDR3 protein. The data contain around 150,000 distinct CDR3 sequences, 44% of them seen just once; the ten biggest clones take up 12% to 15%. Note on this clonotype: Its antigen is still unknown.

This clonotype was sampled from a male donor with ankylosing spondylitis. The sequencing sample was made of synovial fluid, either unsorted or a sorted T cell fraction (not recorded which).

CDR3 nucleotides: TGCGCCAGCAGCCAAGAAAAAGGGGGGGGCAGGGAGAACACTGAAGCTTTCTTT. Translation: CASSQEKGGGRENTEAFF. This rearrangement joins TRBV4-1 to TRBJ1-1; D might be TRBD1 (6 bases). The CDR3 covers 18 residues. CDR1 MGHRA and CDR2 YSYEKL come from the germline V gene. Trimming removed 0 bases at V and 1 base at J, with 18 bases between.